A selection of T cell receptor beta chains follows, all from one sample in a study of shared clonotypes between healthy human individuals. TCRdb's table, derived via immunoSEQ multiplex PCR, lists solely in-frame clones and lacks some. The sample gives approximately 500,000 clones, around 80% of which show up once; around 12% is in the top ten. Sequenced material: PBMCs. The receptors shown here come from a middle-aged woman in good health. Some clones in this sample may be carry-over from other donors' samples. Both conserved end residues are part of each CDR3. The D gene is left open where the match is weak. Some rows mark clone size as missing; the rest say once, few, many or name a class of expanded clone.

D gene: NA
J gene: TRBJ1-1
V gene: TRBV7-3
clone size: NA
CDR3 protein: CASSLQTGINTEAFF
CDR3 DNA: TGTGCCAGCAGCTTACAGACAGGAATCAACACTGAAGCTTTCTTT

D gene: NA
J gene: TRBJ2-2
V gene: TRBV19
clone size: NA
CDR3 protein: CASRTIPGELFF
CDR3 DNA: TGTGCCAGTAGGACTATCCCCGGGGAGCTGTTTTTT

D gene: TRBD2
J gene: TRBJ2-7
V gene: TRBV10-2
clone size: NA
CDR3 protein: CASRTSGDSSYEQYF
CDR3 DNA: TGCGCCAGCAGAACTAGCGGGGATAGCTCCTACGAGCAGTACTTC

D gene: NA
J gene: TRBJ2-5
V gene: TRBV27
clone size: few
CDR3 protein: CASSLDAFPRAQYF
CDR3 DNA: TGTGCCAGCAGTTTAGATGCTTTTCCTAGGGCCCAGTACTTC

D gene: NA
J gene: TRBJ1-3
V gene: TRBV27
clone size: NA
CDR3 protein: CASRDQSSGNTIYF
CDR3 DNA: TGTGCCAGCCGGGATCAGTCGTCTGGAAACACCATATATTTT

D gene: NA
J gene: TRBJ1-2
V gene: TRBV7-6
clone size: NA
CDR3 protein: CASSSAGDFRYGYTF
CDR3 DNA: TGTGCCAGCAGCTCTGCAGGGGATTTCCGTTATGGCTACACCTTC

D gene: TRBD1
J gene: TRBJ1-1
V gene: TRBV6-4
clone size: few
CDR3 protein: CASSAAQGAEAFF
CDR3 DNA: TGTGCCAGCAGTGCCGCACAGGGGGCTGAAGCTTTCTTT

D gene: NA
J gene: TRBJ1-1
V gene: TRBV9
clone size: NA
CDR3 protein: CASSSQRGISNTEAFF
CDR3 DNA: TGTGCCAGCAGCTCCCAGAGAGGGATTAGTAACACTGAAGCTTTCTTT

D gene: TRBD2
J gene: TRBJ2-3
V gene: TRBV11-1
clone size: NA
CDR3 protein: CASSQSSGRYQDTQYF
CDR3 DNA: TGTGCCAGCAGCCAGTCTAGCGGGAGGTATCAAGATACGCAGTATTTT

D gene: NA
J gene: TRBJ1-5
V gene: TRBV2
clone size: NA
CDR3 protein: CASNTGRNQPQHF
CDR3 DNA: TGTGCCAGCAATACAGGCCGCAATCAGCCCCAGCATTTT

D gene: NA
J gene: TRBJ1-1
V gene: TRBV5-1
clone size: NA
CDR3 protein: CASSTTPENTEAFF
CDR3 DNA: TGCGCCAGCAGCACGACACCCGAGAACACTGAAGCTTTCTTT

D gene: TRBD1
J gene: TRBJ1-3
V gene: TRBV2
clone size: few
CDR3 protein: CASSRQGDGNTIYF
CDR3 DNA: TGTGCCAGCAGCCGACAGGGGGATGGAAACACCATATATTTT

D gene: TRBD1
J gene: TRBJ2-5
V gene: TRBV7-7
clone size: NA
CDR3 protein: CASSVQGAGETQYF
CDR3 DNA: TGTGCTAGCAGCGTACAGGGGGCCGGGGAGACCCAGTACTTC

D gene: TRBD1
J gene: TRBJ2-2
V gene: TRBV28
clone size: NA
CDR3 protein: CASSRNRGWTGELFF
CDR3 DNA: TGTGCCAGCAGCCGGAACAGGGGTTGGACCGGGGAGCTGTTTTTT

D gene: NA
J gene: TRBJ1-2
V gene: TRBV4-3
clone size: once
CDR3 protein: CASSQELQAGYTF
CDR3 DNA: TGCGCCAGCAGCCAAGAACTACAGGCCGGCTACACCTTC

D gene: TRBD2
J gene: TRBJ2-5
V gene: TRBV5-6
clone size: few
CDR3 protein: CASSLTSLAGATQYF
CDR3 DNA: TGTGCCAGCAGCTTGACTTCGCTAGCGGGAGCGACCCAGTACTTC

D gene: TRBD2
J gene: TRBJ2-3
V gene: TRBV28
clone size: NA
CDR3 protein: CASSSGTSGTITDTQYF
CDR3 DNA: TGTGCCAGCAGCTCCGGGACTAGCGGGACCATCACAGATACGCAGTATTTT

D gene: TRBD1
J gene: TRBJ1-1
V gene: TRBV19
clone size: NA
CDR3 protein: CATEARDRANTEAFF
CDR3 DNA: TGTGCCACCGAAGCACGGGACAGGGCGAACACTGAAGCTTTCTTT

D gene: NA
J gene: TRBJ2-7
V gene: TRBV7-2
clone size: few
CDR3 protein: CASSKYWESYEQYF
CDR3 DNA: TGTGCCAGCAGCAAATACTGGGAATCCTACGAGCAGTACTTC

D gene: NA
J gene: TRBJ2-1
V gene: TRBV9
clone size: NA
CDR3 protein: CASSVDGGTYNEQFF
CDR3 DNA: TGTGCCAGCAGCGTAGATGGCGGAACCTACAATGAGCAGTTCTTC

D gene: NA
J gene: TRBJ2-1
V gene: TRBV28
clone size: NA
CDR3 protein: CASRSGYNEQFF
CDR3 DNA: TGTGCCAGCAGGAGCGGGTACAATGAGCAGTTCTTC

D gene: TRBD1
J gene: TRBJ2-4
V gene: TRBV7-8
clone size: NA
CDR3 protein: CASSSTGIVNIQYF
CDR3 DNA: TGTGCCAGCAGCTCGACAGGGATCGTCAACATTCAGTACTTC

D gene: TRBD1
J gene: TRBJ1-5
V gene: TRBV19
clone size: NA
CDR3 protein: CASSTGQVAQPQHF
CDR3 DNA: TGTGCCAGTAGTACCGGACAGGTTGCACAGCCCCAGCATTTT

D gene: NA
J gene: TRBJ2-7
V gene: TRBV6-5
clone size: NA
CDR3 protein: CASSPRAGPGEQYF
CDR3 DNA: TGTGCCAGCAGCCCGCGGGCGGGCCCGGGGGAGCAGTACTTC

D gene: NA
J gene: TRBJ1-5
V gene: TRBV6-6
clone size: NA
CDR3 protein: CASSQGSGQPQHF
CDR3 DNA: TGTGCCAGCAGCCAGGGGTCGGGTCAGCCCCAGCATTTT

D gene: NA
J gene: TRBJ1-2
V gene: TRBV11-2
clone size: NA
CDR3 protein: CASSLGVVDNYGYTF
CDR3 DNA: TGTGCCAGCAGCTTAGGTGTTGTCGATAACTATGGCTACACCTTC

D gene: NA
J gene: TRBJ2-2
V gene: TRBV19
clone size: NA
CDR3 protein: CASSIRVNTGELFF
CDR3 DNA: TGTGCCAGTAGTATAAGGGTGAACACCGGGGAGCTGTTTTTT

D gene: TRBD2
J gene: TRBJ2-5
V gene: TRBV5-4
clone size: NA
CDR3 protein: CASSRSGTNQETQYF
CDR3 DNA: TGTGCCAGCAGCCGCTCCGGGACTAACCAAGAGACCCAGTACTTC

D gene: NA
J gene: TRBJ2-7
V gene: TRBV6-6
clone size: many
CDR3 protein: CASTVKIRYEQYF
CDR3 DNA: TGTGCCAGCACGGTGAAGATTCGGTACGAGCAGTACTTC

D gene: NA
J gene: TRBJ2-5
V gene: TRBV6-6
clone size: NA
CDR3 protein: CASSYPEETQYF
CDR3 DNA: TGTGCCAGCAGTTACCCCGAAGAGACCCAGTACTTC

D gene: TRBD1
J gene: TRBJ2-5
V gene: TRBV5-1
clone size: once
CDR3 protein: CASSLATGVETQYF
CDR3 DNA: TGCGCCAGCAGCTTGGCGACAGGGGTGGAGACCCAGTACTTC

D gene: NA
J gene: TRBJ2-2
V gene: TRBV5-8
clone size: NA
CDR3 protein: CASSLRREAGELFF
CDR3 DNA: TGTGCCAGCAGCTTGCGCAGGGAGGCCGGGGAGCTGTTTTTT

D gene: NA
J gene: TRBJ2-3
V gene: TRBV15
clone size: few
CDR3 protein: CATSSRAGGTDTQYF
CDR3 DNA: TGTGCCACCAGCTCGAGGGCGGGCGGCACAGATACGCAGTATTTT

D gene: NA
J gene: TRBJ2-3
V gene: TRBV7-3
clone size: NA
CDR3 protein: CASSSPGLATDTQYF
CDR3 DNA: TGTGCCAGCAGCTCCCCCGGCCTAGCAACAGATACGCAGTATTTT